This is a list of T cell receptor beta chains from one sample in a study of blood T cell repertoires in COVID-19. Generated by immunoSEQ multiplex PCR, the TCRdb table keeps only in-frame clones and is missing some. The data show about 160,000 clones, about nine tenths seen once. The sequenced material came from peripheral blood. These receptors were obtained from a man in his thirties or forties with COVID-19, enrolled during active disease. Both conserved end residues are part of each CDR3. D genes are given only for firm matches. Clone size is not always given. Where it is, it says once, few, many or a class for expanded clones.

size: few; J: TRBJ2-1; V: TRBV27; D: .; CDR3: CASSFRDGGDEQFF; DNA: TGTGCCAGCAGTTTCCGGGACGGAGGGGATGAGCAGTTCTTC
size: .; J: TRBJ2-1; V: TRBV28; D: .; CDR3: CASSLYAGSSYNEQFF; DNA: TGTGCCAGCAGTTTATACGCGGGAAGCTCCTACAATGAGCAGTTCTTC
size: .; J: TRBJ2-5; V: TRBV7-2; D: .; CDR3: CASSATSYQETQYF; DNA: TGTGCCAGCAGCGCCACTTCGTACCAAGAGACCCAGTACTTC
size: .; J: TRBJ1-5; V: TRBV28; D: TRBD1; CDR3: CASSRTGAGSQPQHF; DNA: TGTGCCAGCAGTCGGACAGGAGCCGGGAGTCAGCCCCAGCATTTT
size: .; J: TRBJ1-2; V: TRBV4-2; D: .; CDR3: CASSQDAPFGLGYTF; DNA: TGTGCCAGCAGCCAAGATGCCCCCTTCGGTCTAGGCTACACCTTC
size: .; J: TRBJ2-1; V: TRBV13; D: TRBD2; CDR3: CASSSYDRYGTSGLRSWYNEQFF; DNA: TGTGCCAGCAGCTCCTACGACCGATACGGGACTAGCGGGCTCCGCAGTTGGTACAATGAGCAGTTCTTC
size: .; J: TRBJ1-2; V: TRBV3-1/TRBV3-2; D: TRBD1; CDR3: CASSQGRGTGYGYTF; DNA: TGTGCCAGCAGCCAAGGTCGCGGGACAGGTTATGGCTACACCTTC
size: few; J: TRBJ2-5; V: TRBV6-2/TRBV6-3; D: TRBD1; CDR3: CASSYPSRAGGRDLLETQYF; DNA: TGTGCCAGCAGTTACCCGAGTAGGGCAGGGGGCAGGGACCTCCTGGAGACCCAGTACTTC
size: .; J: TRBJ1-1; V: TRBV23-1; D: .; CDR3: CASSQRDNYTEAFF; DNA: TGCGCCAGCAGTCAAAGGGACAACTACACTGAAGCTTTCTTT
size: .; J: TRBJ2-1; V: TRBV5-4; D: TRBD2; CDR3: CASSLGGLAYNEQFF; DNA: TGTGCCAGCAGCTTGGGAGGACTAGCTTATAATGAGCAGTTCTTC
size: .; J: TRBJ2-3; V: TRBV5-4; D: TRBD2; CDR3: CASSSGRGAGGSDTQYF; DNA: TGTGCCAGCAGCTCGGGGCGAGGGGCGGGAGGTTCAGATACGCAGTATTTT
size: .; J: TRBJ2-7; V: TRBV5-1; D: TRBD1; CDR3: CASSLVTGSYEQYF; DNA: TGCGCCAGCAGCTTAGTGACAGGGTCCTACGAGCAGTACTTC
size: .; J: TRBJ1-5; V: TRBV3-1/TRBV3-2; D: TRBD1; CDR3: CASSQKPGQNQPQHF; DNA: TGTGCCAGCAGCCAAAAACCGGGACAGAATCAGCCCCAGCATTTC
size: .; J: TRBJ1-5; V: TRBV15; D: .; CDR3: CATSRDQEGLNQPQHF; DNA: TGTGCCACCAGCAGAGATCAGGAGGGCCTCAATCAGCCCCAGCATTTT
size: .; J: TRBJ2-5; V: TRBV4-1; D: .; CDR3: CASSQEAPWVAAQETQYF; DNA: TGCGCCAGCAGCCAAGAAGCCCCCTGGGTAGCGGCCCAAGAGACCCAGTACTTC
size: .; J: TRBJ1-2; V: TRBV12-3/TRBV12-4; D: .; CDR3: CASSSVGDYTF; DNA: TGTGCCAGCAGTTCGGTAGGAGACTACACCTTC
size: .; J: TRBJ1-3; V: TRBV18; D: .; CDR3: CASSPRQISGNTIYF; DNA: TGTGCCAGCTCACCTCGACAGATTTCTGGAAACACCATATATTTT
size: .; J: TRBJ2-1; V: TRBV6-5; D: TRBD1; CDR3: CASSSPQGHEQFF; DNA: TGTGCCAGCAGCTCACCACAGGGGCATGAGCAGTTCTTC
size: once; J: TRBJ1-2; V: TRBV4-3; D: TRBD1; CDR3: CASSPYRDSTRYTF; DNA: TGCGCCAGCAGCCCCTACCGGGACAGTACCCGCTACACCTTC
size: once; J: TRBJ1-5; V: TRBV9; D: .; CDR3: CASSVAGSNQPQHF; DNA: TGTGCCAGCAGCGTAGCCGGTAGCAATCAGCCCCAGCATTTT
size: .; J: TRBJ1-4; V: TRBV4-1; D: .; CDR3: CASSQEGRAREKLFF; DNA: TGCGCCAGCAGCCAAGAGGGCAGGGCACGGGAAAAACTGTTTTTT
size: .; J: TRBJ1-2; V: TRBV25-1; D: .; CDR3: CASTPYGGYTF; DNA: TGTGCCAGCACCCCCTATGGTGGCTACACCTTC
size: .; J: TRBJ2-2; V: TRBV5-5; D: .; CDR3: CASRLTTTGELFF; DNA: TGTGCCAGCAGGCTCACAACCACCGGGGAGCTGTTTTTT
size: .; J: TRBJ2-5; V: TRBV5-1; D: .; CDR3: CASSLDTNQETQYF; DNA: TGCGCCAGCAGCTTGGACACGAACCAAGAGACCCAGTACTTC
size: .; J: TRBJ1-3; V: TRBV4-3; D: .; CDR3: CASSQDAVDPGNTIYF; DNA: TGCGCCAGCAGCCAAGATGCCGTAGATCCTGGAAACACCATATATTTT
size: .; J: TRBJ1-1; V: TRBV2; D: TRBD1; CDR3: CASRVEGALDTEAFF; DNA: TGTGCCAGCAGGGTCGAGGGGGCTTTAGACACTGAAGCTTTCTTT
size: .; J: TRBJ1-3; V: TRBV9; D: TRBD1; CDR3: CASSVGGQTGSSGNTIYF; DNA: TGTGCCAGCAGCGTAGGGGGACAGACCGGCAGCTCTGGAAACACCATATATTTT
size: .; J: TRBJ1-2; V: TRBV10-1; D: TRBD1; CDR3: CASRVDRGGKYGYTF; DNA: TGCGCCAGCAGGGTTGACAGGGGGGGTAAGTATGGCTACACCTTC